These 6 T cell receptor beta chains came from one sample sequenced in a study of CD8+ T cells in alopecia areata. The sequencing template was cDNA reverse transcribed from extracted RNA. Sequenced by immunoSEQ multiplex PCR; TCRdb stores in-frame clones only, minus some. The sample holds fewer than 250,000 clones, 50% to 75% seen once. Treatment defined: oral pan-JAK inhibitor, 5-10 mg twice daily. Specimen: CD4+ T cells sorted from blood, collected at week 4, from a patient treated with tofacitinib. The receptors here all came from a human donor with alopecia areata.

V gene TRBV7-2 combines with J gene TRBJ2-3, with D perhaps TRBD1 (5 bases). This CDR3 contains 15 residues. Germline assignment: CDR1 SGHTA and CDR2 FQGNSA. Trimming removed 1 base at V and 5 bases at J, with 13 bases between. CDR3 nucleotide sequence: TGTGCCAGCAGCTTAGACAAGGGGCTGGGAGATACGCAGTATTTT. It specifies CASSLDKGLGDTQYF. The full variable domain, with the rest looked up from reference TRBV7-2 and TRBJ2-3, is GAGVSQSPSNKVTEKGKDVELRCDPISGHTALYWYRQSLGQGLEFLIYFQGNSAPDKSGLPSDRFSAERTGGSVSTLTIQRTQQEDSAVYLCASSLDKGLGDTQYFGPGTRLTVL.

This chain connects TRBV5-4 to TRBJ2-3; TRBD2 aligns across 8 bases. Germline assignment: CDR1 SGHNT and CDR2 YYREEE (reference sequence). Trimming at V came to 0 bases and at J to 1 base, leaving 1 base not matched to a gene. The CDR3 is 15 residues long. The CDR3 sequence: CASSLEAGGTDTQYF. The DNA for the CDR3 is TGTGCCAGCAGCTTGGAAGCGGGGGGCACAGATACGCAGTATTTT.

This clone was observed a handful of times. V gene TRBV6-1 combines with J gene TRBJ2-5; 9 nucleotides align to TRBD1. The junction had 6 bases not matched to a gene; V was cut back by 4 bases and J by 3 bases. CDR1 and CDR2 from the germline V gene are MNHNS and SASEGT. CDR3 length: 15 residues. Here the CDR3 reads CASSAGTGLEETQYF. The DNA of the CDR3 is TGTGCCAGCAGTGCCGGGACAGGGTTGGAAGAGACCCAGTACTTC.

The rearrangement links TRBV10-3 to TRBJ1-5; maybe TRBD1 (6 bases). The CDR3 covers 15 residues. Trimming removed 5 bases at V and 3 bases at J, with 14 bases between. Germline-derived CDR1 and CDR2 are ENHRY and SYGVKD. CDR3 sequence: CAISPTGIANQPQHF. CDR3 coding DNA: TGTGCCATCAGTCCAACAGGGATTGCCAATCAGCCCCAGCATTTT.

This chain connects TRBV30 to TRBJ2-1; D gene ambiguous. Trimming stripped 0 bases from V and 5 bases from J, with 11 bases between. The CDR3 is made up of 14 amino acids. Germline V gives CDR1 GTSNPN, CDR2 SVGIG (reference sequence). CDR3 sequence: CAWSVLSFHNEQFF. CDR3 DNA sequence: TGTGCCTGGAGTGTACTCTCATTTCACAATGAGCAGTTCTTC.

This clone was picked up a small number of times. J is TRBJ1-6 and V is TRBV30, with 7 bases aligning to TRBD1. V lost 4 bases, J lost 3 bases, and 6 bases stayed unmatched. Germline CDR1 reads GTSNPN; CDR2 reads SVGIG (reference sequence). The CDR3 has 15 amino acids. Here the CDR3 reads CAWTRDRLYNSPLHF. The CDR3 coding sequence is TGTGCCTGGACGAGGGACAGACTCTATAATTCACCCCTCCACTTT.